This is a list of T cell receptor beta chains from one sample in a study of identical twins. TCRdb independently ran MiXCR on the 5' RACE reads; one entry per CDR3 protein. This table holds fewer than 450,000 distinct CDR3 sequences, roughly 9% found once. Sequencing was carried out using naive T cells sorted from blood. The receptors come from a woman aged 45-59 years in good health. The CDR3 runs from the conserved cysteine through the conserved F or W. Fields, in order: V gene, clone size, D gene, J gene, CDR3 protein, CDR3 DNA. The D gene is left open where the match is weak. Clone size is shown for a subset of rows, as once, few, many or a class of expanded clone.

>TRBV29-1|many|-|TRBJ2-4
CSVERQVGDIQYF
TGCAGCGTTGAACGGCAGGTTGGAGACATTCAGTACTTC
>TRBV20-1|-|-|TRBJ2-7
CSASPGDLDEQYF
TGCAGTGCTAGCCCGGGAGACTTAGACGAGCAGTACTTC
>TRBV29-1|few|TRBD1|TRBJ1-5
CSVATGTGGQPQHF
TGCAGCGTCGCTACCGGGACAGGGGGGCAGCCCCAGCATTTT
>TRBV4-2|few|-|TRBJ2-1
CASSQKGGPSEQFF
TGTGCCAGCAGCCAGAAAGGAGGTCCTAGTGAGCAGTTCTTC
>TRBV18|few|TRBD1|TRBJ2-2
CASSPFSTGSFTGELFF
TGTGCCAGCTCACCGTTCTCGACAGGGAGCTTCACCGGGGAGCTGTTTTTT
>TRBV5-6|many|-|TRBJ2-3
CASSPDGRVSTQYF
TGTGCCAGCAGTCCAGACGGTCGGGTATCAACGCAGTATTTT
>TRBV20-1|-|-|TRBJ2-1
CSASPGGAGPPNNEQFF
TGCAGTGCTAGTCCAGGGGGGGCAGGGCCGCCTAACAATGAGCAGTTCTTC
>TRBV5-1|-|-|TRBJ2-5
CASSLAPTNQETQYF
TGCGCCAGCAGCTTGGCCCCGACAAACCAAGAGACCCAGTACTTC
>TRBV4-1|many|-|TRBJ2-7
CASSQVGSYEQYF
TGCGCCAGCAGCCAAGTGGGATCCTACGAGCAGTACTTC
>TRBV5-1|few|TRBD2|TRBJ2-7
CASSSGLAGDYEQYF
TGCGCCAGCAGCTCCGGACTAGCGGGGGACTACGAGCAGTACTTC
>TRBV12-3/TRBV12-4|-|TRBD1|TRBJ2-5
CASSPGQGRAQYF
TGTGCCAGCAGCCCAGGACAGGGCAGGGCCCAGTACTTC
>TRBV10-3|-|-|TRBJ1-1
CAISTNTEAFF
TGTGCCATCAGTACGAACACTGAAGCTTTCTTT
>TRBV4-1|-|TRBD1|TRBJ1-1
CASSLGTGRSTHTEAFF
TGCGCCAGCAGCCTCGGGACAGGGAGAAGTACGCACACTGAAGCTTTCTTT
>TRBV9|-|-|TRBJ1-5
CASSAGQNGDQPQHF
TGTGCCAGCAGCGCCGGACAGAACGGGGATCAGCCCCAGCATTTT
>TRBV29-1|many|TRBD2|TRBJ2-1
CSGGGSGDEQFF
TGCAGCGGAGGTGGTAGCGGGGATGAGCAGTTCTTC
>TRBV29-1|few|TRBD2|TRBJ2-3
CSVKLSGREDTQYF
TGCAGCGTTAAGTTAAGCGGGAGGGAAGATACGCAGTATTTT
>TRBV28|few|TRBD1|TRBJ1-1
CASEPTGDRTLMNTEAFF
TGTGCCAGCGAACCGACCGGGGACAGGACCCTAATGAACACTGAAGCTTTCTTT
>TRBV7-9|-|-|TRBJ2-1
CASSSTIGAPKSSYNEQFF
TGTGCCAGCAGCTCGACCATCGGGGCGCCTAAGAGCTCCTACAATGAGCAGTTCTTC
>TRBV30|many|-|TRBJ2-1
CAVGGPKYNEQFF
TGTGCCGTGGGAGGCCCCAAGTACAATGAGCAGTTCTTC
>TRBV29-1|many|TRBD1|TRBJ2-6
CSAQGAGANVLTF
TGCAGCGCCCAGGGGGCTGGGGCCAACGTCCTGACTTTC
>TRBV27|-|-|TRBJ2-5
CASSTRSWGETQYF
TGTGCCAGCAGCACGAGGTCGTGGGGAGAGACCCAGTACTTC
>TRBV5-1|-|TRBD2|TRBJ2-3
CASTSGADFSTDTQYF
TGCGCCAGCACTAGCGGGGCCGATTTTAGCACAGATACGCAGTATTTT
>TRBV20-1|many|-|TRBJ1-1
CSATGAIGLNTEAFF
TGCAGTGCGACGGGGGCCATTGGGTTGAACACTGAAGCTTTCTTT
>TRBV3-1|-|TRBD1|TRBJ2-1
CASSSDRGSYNERFF
TGTGCCAGCAGTTCGGACAGGGGCTCCTACAATGAGCGGTTCTTC
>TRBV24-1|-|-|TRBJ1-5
CATSAGMSGQPQHF
TGTGCCACCAGTGCTGGCATGTCGGGTCAGCCCCAGCATTTT
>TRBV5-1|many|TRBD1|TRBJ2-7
CASSWDSLSYEQYF
TGCGCCAGCAGCTGGGACAGCCTCTCCTACGAGCAGTACTTC